The entry below gives a single T cell receptor beta chain sequence along with its context. The antigen is undetermined. The record originates from a study of T-cell reconstitution after alpha-beta-depleted transplantation in children. Regarding the study as a whole: Fresh T-cell production supplied most of the T-cell counts and diversity seen one year after transplant.

A TCRbeta library incorporating unique molecular identifiers was prepared. TCRdb reprocessed the PCR reads via MiXCR and lists one record per CDR3 protein. The sample holds 55,000 to 65,000 distinct CDR3 sequences, approximately 43% seen once. The TCR comes from a male patient younger than 18 who had a stem cell transplant for acute lymphoblastic leukemia, so the T cells may come from the graft donor. The starting material was PBMCs, mostly from graft donor cells, obtained 360 days after TCRalphabeta/CD19-depleted stem cell transplant.

CDR3 region: CASSLAGRSYTDTQYF. The CDR3 region has the DNA TGTGCCAGCAGCTTAGCCGGCCGATCCTACACAGATACGCAGTATTTT. The chain has TRBV7-8 and TRBJ2-3; unclear D gene. Germline V lookup: CDR1 SGHVS, CDR2 FQNEAQ. The CDR3 runs to 16 residues. V dropped 0 bases and J dropped 2 bases, with 12 bases sitting between them. Using reference TRBV7-8 and TRBJ2-3 for the parts outside the CDR3, the full variable domain is GAGVSQSPRYKVAKRGQDVALRCDPISGHVSLFWYQQALGQGPEFLTYFQNEAQLDKSGLPSDRFFAERPEGSVSTLKIQRTQQEDSAVYLCASSLAGRSYTDTQYFGPGTRLTVL.